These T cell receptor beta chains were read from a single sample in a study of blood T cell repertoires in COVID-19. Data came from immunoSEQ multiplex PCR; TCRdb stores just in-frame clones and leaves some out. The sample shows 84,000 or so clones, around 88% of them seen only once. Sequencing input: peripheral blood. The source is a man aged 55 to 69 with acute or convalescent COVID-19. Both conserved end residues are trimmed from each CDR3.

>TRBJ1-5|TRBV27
ASSRQGRGNQPQH
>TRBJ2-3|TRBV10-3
AISESTGADTQY
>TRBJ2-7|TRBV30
AWSATSGPYEQY
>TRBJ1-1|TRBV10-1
ASGRQGQAF
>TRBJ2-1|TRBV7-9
ASSLETGNNEQF
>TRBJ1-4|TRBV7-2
ASSLALGTGAEKLF
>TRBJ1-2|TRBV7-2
ASSLATGHQRHSNYGYT
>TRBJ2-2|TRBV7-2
ASRIQPSNTGELF
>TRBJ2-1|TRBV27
ASSFGLAGGPSNEQF
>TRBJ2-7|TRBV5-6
ASRPGSGVVAYEQY
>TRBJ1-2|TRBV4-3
ASSQDRGVGYT
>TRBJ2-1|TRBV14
ASSQSGYNEQF
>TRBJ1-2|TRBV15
ATSSGGFYGYT
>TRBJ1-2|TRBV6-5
ASRLQGADYGYT
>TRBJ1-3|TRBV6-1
ASSEGADYSGNTIY
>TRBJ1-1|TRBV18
ASSPLRQGVGSNTEAF
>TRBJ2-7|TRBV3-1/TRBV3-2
ASSLTGGYEQY
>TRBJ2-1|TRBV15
ATSREGALGNEQF
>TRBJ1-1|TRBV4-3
ASSQHERATEAF
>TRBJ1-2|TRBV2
ASNFDTVDGYT
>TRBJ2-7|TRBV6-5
ASRSGQGVYEQY
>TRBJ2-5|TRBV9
ASSGLAGVETQY
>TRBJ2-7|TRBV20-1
SASLGALYEQY
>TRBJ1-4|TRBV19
ASSIGQGGEKLF
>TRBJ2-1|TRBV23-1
ASGWGHHNEQF
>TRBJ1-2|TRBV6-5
ATRQDYGYT
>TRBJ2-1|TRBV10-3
AIRETGKPNEQF
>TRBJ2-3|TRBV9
ASSVGGGGAGDTQY
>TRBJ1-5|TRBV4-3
ASSLDSYSNQPQH
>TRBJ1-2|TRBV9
ASSVGFSDIDGYT
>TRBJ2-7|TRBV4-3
ASSQDLVGQGYEQY